The 8 T cell receptor beta chains below come from one sample, sequenced in a study of cytomegalovirus exposure and HLA in healthy donors. The PCR ran on 60 Vbeta and 13 Jbeta primers. Only in-frame clones appear in the TCRdb table, and some are missing; sequencing was by immunoSEQ multiplex PCR. The data show over 150,000 clones, with roughly 77% seen just once and 4.5% to 5.5% held by the top ten. The sequenced material came from PBMCs. The receptors come from a man aged 30 to 45 in good health and CMV-seropositive.

The rearrangement uses TRBV2 and TRBJ2-2; TRBD2 matches 14 bases. J gave up 14 bases and V 6 bases, and 8 bases lay outside the gene matches. The length of the CDR3 is 14 residues. Germline V gene data show CDR1 as SNHLY and CDR2 as FYNNEI. The CDR3 reads CASSAGTSGSPLFF. The CDR3 region has the DNA TGTGCCAGCAGCGCCGGGACTAGCGGGAGCCCCCTGTTTTTT.

The chain carries TRBV7-3 and TRBJ2-3; D is unclear. There are 13 residues in the CDR3. V lost 0 bases and J 4 bases, leaving 5 bases between the germline ends. From germline, CDR1 is SGHTA and CDR2 FQGTGA. The CDR3 spells CASSLTAADTQYF. The DNA of the CDR3 is TGTGCCAGCAGCTTAACCGCGGCAGATACGCAGTATTTT.

The rearrangement uses TRBV28 and TRBJ2-5; weak D call: TRBD2 (6 bases). CDR1 and CDR2 (germline): MDHEN, SYDVKM. This CDR3 is 13 amino acids long. V was shortened by 6 bases and J by 5 bases, with 13 bases between the two germline ends. The CDR3 sequence is CASSLGGAETQYF. The CDR3 DNA reads TGTGCCAGCAGCCTGGGGGGAGCGGAGACCCAGTACTTC.

V is TRBV27 and J is TRBJ1-6; D is unresolved. CDR3 length equals 16 residues. Germline V lookup: CDR1 MNHEY, CDR2 SMNVEV (reference sequence). V lost 1 base to trimming and J lost 4 bases, with 11 bases between them. CDR3 residues: CASSLFPRGYNSPLHF. CDR3 DNA: TGTGCCAGCAGTTTATTCCCGAGAGGTTATAATTCACCCCTCCACTTT.

This chain links TRBV6-1 with TRBJ1-5, with D perhaps matching TRBD1 (6 bases). Germline loops: CDR1 MNHNS, CDR2 SASEGT. Trimming removed 8 bases at V and 3 bases at J, with 17 bases between. The CDR3 sequence is 15 residues long. CDR3 DNA sequence: TGTGCCAGCGCCCGACAGGAGCTAAACAATCAGCCCCAGCATTTT. It yields the protein CASARQELNNQPQHF.

V usage is TRBV7-8 and J usage is TRBJ2-1; 9 nucleotides line up with TRBD2. Germline trimming cut 1 base from V and 7 bases from J; bases unmatched to any gene: 5. The germline V gene encodes CDR1 SGHVS and CDR2 FQNEAQ. This CDR3 region has 15 residues. In DNA form, the CDR3 reads TGTGCCAGCAGCTTAGACGGGACTAGCATAAATGAGCAGTTCTTC. It specifies CASSLDGTSINEQFF. Using reference TRBV7-8 and TRBJ2-1 for the parts outside the CDR3, the full variable domain is GAGVSQSPRYKVAKRGQDVALRCDPISGHVSLFWYQQALGQGPEFLTYFQNEAQLDKSGLPSDRFFAERPEGSVSTLKIQRTQQEDSAVYLCASSLDGTSINEQFFGPGTRLTVL.

A few counts support this clone. The CDR3 region is CASSQWGRTHSPLHF. CDR3 coding DNA: TGTGCCAGCAGCCAATGGGGGCGGACGCATTCACCCCTCCACTTT. The chain couples TRBV16 to TRBJ1-6, with TRBD1 as a possible D gene (6 bases). The CDR3 loop spans 15 amino acids. Trimming took off 1 base at V and 8 bases at J, with 12 bases between the two ends. The germline V gene has CDR1 KGHSY and CDR2 FQNENV.

This clone was observed a few times. The V gene is TRBV5-4, the J gene TRBJ2-3; TRBD2 matches 12 bases. The CDR3 contains 16 residues. V lost 2 bases and J lost 3; bases outside the gene matches: 4. The germline V gene has CDR1 SGHNT and CDR2 YYREEE (reference sequence). CDR3 DNA: TGTGCCAGCAGCTTTGGACTAGCGGGGAGTACAGATACGCAGTATTTT. Its protein product is CASSFGLAGSTDTQYF.